This is a list of T cell receptor beta chains from one sample in a study of naive and memory T cell subsets. TCRdb used MiXCR to reprocess the UMI-ligation and nested PCR reads, holding one entry per CDR3 protein. The sample shows about 120,000 distinct CDR3 sequences, roughly 32% of them seen only once. Sequencing used central memory CD4+ T cells from blood. Every receptor here comes from a human donor in good health. CDR3s include the opening cysteine and the closing phenylalanine or tryptophan. D genes are given only for firm matches. For some rows the clone size is stated as once, few or many, or as a class when expanded; others skip it.

v_call	d_call	j_call	clone_size	cdr3_nt	cdr3_aa
TRBV20-1	NA	TRBJ2-7	NA	TGCAGTGCTCCGGACAGCGACATTCCTTGGGAGCAGTACTTC	CSAPDSDIPWEQYF
TRBV7-2	NA	TRBJ2-7	few	TGTGCCAGCAGCCCATCCGGGGGACAATCCTACGAGCAGTACTTC	CASSPSGGQSYEQYF
TRBV28	NA	TRBJ1-1	NA	TGTGCCAGCAGTATGTGGGGAAATGAAGCTTTCTTT	CASSMWGNEAFF
TRBV12-3/TRBV12-4	NA	TRBJ2-6	few	TGTGCCAGCAGTTTAAAACATCCAGCAGTATCTGGGGCCAACGTCCTGACTTTC	CASSLKHPAVSGANVLTF
TRBV11-2	TRBD1	TRBJ2-1	NA	TGTGCCAGCAGACGGGGACAGGGGGCAGAAAATGAGCAGTTCTTC	CASRRGQGAENEQFF
TRBV20-1	TRBD1	TRBJ1-2	NA	TGCAGTGCTATCGGGACAGGGTCTGACTATGGCTACACCTTC	CSAIGTGSDYGYTF
TRBV2	TRBD2	TRBJ2-1	NA	TGTGCCAGCCGGGGGGAGTTGATCGGCGGGAATGAGCAGTTCTTC	CASRGELIGGNEQFF
TRBV24-1	NA	TRBJ1-5	NA	TGTGCCACCAGTGACGCCCTCGGGGGGGAACAGCCCCAGCATTTT	CATSDALGGEQPQHF
TRBV19	NA	TRBJ1-5	NA	TGTGCCAGTAGTATAGATCCCAGCAATAATCAGCCCCAGCATTTT	CASSIDPSNNQPQHF
TRBV28	TRBD2	TRBJ2-1	NA	TGTGCCAGCAGTCCAGCCGGGACTAGCGGGACGATTGAGCAGTTCTTC	CASSPAGTSGTIEQFF
TRBV5-6	NA	TRBJ2-2	few	TGTGCCAGCAGGCCTGGACAGACCACGAACACCGGGGAGCTGTTTTTT	CASRPGQTTNTGELFF
TRBV20-1	NA	TRBJ1-5	NA	TGCAGTGCTAGAGAAAGGGCCGTGGCAGCCCAGCATTTT	CSARERAVAAQHF
TRBV4-2	NA	TRBJ2-2	NA	TGTGCCAGCAGCCAAGTTTATCCCGGGGAGCTGTTTTTT	CASSQVYPGELFF
TRBV20-1	NA	TRBJ2-3	few	TGCAGTGCTAGAGATCAGGCGGGACCCACAGATACGCAGTATTTT	CSARDQAGPTDTQYF
TRBV20-1	NA	TRBJ2-4	NA	TGCAGTGCTCCGGGTTTGGCCAAAAACATTCAGTACTTC	CSAPGLAKNIQYF
TRBV7-2	TRBD1	TRBJ2-3	once	TGTGCCAGCAGCTTAGCAGGGGGCCAAATTCGCACAGATACGCAGTATTTT	CASSLAGGQIRTDTQYF
TRBV12-3/TRBV12-4	TRBD2	TRBJ2-1	many	TGTGCCAGCAGTTTTGGGGGGGGCAATGAGCAGTTCTTC	CASSFGGGNEQFF
TRBV3-1	NA	TRBJ2-4	few	TGTGCCAGCAGCCAGCTGGGAACCTCGGCCAAAAACATTCAGTACTTC	CASSQLGTSAKNIQYF
TRBV29-1	NA	TRBJ2-1	few	TGCAGCGTTGAAGATTTAGGTGGGCGGAATGAGCAGTTCTTC	CSVEDLGGRNEQFF
TRBV5-1	NA	TRBJ1-1	NA	TGCGCCAGCAGCCTCCGCCCCACTGAAGCTTTCTTT	CASSLRPTEAFF
TRBV20-1	TRBD1	TRBJ1-5	many	TGCAGTGCTAGAACAGGGGATTATAGCAATCAGCCCCAGCATTTT	CSARTGDYSNQPQHF
TRBV28	NA	TRBJ2-5	few	TGTGCCAGCAGTGAGGGTGGGAGGCAAGAGACCCAGTACTTC	CASSEGGRQETQYF
TRBV20-1	NA	TRBJ2-7	once	TGCAGTGCTAGGCTGGGCTCCTACGAGCAGTACTTC	CSARLGSYEQYF
TRBV12-3/TRBV12-4	NA	TRBJ2-1	few	TGTGCCAGCAGTTTAAATGGGGTCAATGAGCAGTTCTTC	CASSLNGVNEQFF
TRBV3-1	NA	TRBJ1-1	NA	TGTGCCGTTTCGGGCGACACTGAAGCTTTCTTT	CAVSGDTEAFF
TRBV10-3	NA	TRBJ1-1	few	TGTGCCATCAGGGGCCAGATCGCTGAAGCTTTCTTT	CAIRGQIAEAFF
TRBV28	NA	TRBJ2-3	NA	TGTGCCAGCAGTTTGATACGCACAGATACGCAGTATTTT	CASSLIRTDTQYF
TRBV9	TRBD2	TRBJ2-4	NA	TGTGCCAGCAGCGTAGGTTTGAGTACTAGCGGGAGGAAATTGAACATTCAGTACTTC	CASSVGLSTSGRKLNIQYF